This T cell receptor beta chain came from a study of CD8 T cells in ankylosing spondylitis. Whole-study results and caveats: Disease-linked clones reportedly concentrated significantly in matched ankylosing spondylitis synovial fluid.

Germline V gives CDR1 SGHRS, CDR2 YFSETQ. This CDR3 contains 15 residues. The V and J ends lost 6 bases and 6 bases respectively, with 18 bases between them. Using its own MiXCR run on the 5' RACE reads, TCRdb lists one record per CDR3 protein. The data hold over 25,000 distinct CDR3 sequences, with around 14% observed a single time. This clonotype was observed a few times. Its antigen remains unidentified. The rearrangement joins TRBV5-1 to TRBJ2-2; D gene uncertain. The sequencing input was blood. The origin of this receptor is a male donor with ankylosing spondylitis or in good health (not recorded which). CDR3 residues: CASTPHRTVAGELFF. The CDR3 DNA reads TGCGCCAGCACCCCGCACCGGACGGTTGCCGGGGAGCTGTTTTTT.